Listed below are T cell receptor beta chains from one sample, sequenced in a study of Ad26.COV2.S vaccination and SARS-CoV-2 variants. Method: immunoSEQ multiplex PCR; TCRdb's copy keeps in-frame clones and lacks some. The sample carries about 680,000 clones, more than 80% recorded once. The specimen was peripheral blood, collected in a trial of Ad26.COV2.S vaccine versus placebo. These receptors all come from a person between 18 and 65 years old who received the Ad26.COV2.S COVID-19 vaccine or a placebo. Both conserved end residues are part of each CDR3. A D gene is named only where the DNA matches it firmly. Some rows have no size entry. The others give once, few or many, or a class for an expanded clone.

d_call: TRBD1
clone_size: NA
j_call: TRBJ2-7
cdr3_length: 15
v_call: TRBV5-6
cdr3_aa: CASSLGTGAPLRQYF
cdr3_nt: TGTGCCAGCAGCCTTGGGACAGGGGCCCCCTTAAGACAGTACTTC

d_call: TRBD1
clone_size: once
j_call: TRBJ2-1
cdr3_length: 14
v_call: TRBV11-2
cdr3_aa: CASSIRQGPFGQFF
cdr3_nt: TGTGCCAGCAGCATAAGACAGGGTCCCTTTGGGCAGTTCTTC

d_call: TRBD2
clone_size: NA
j_call: TRBJ2-1
cdr3_length: 19
v_call: TRBV4-1
cdr3_aa: CASSQDPPIRRGAGNEQFF
cdr3_nt: TGCGCCAGCAGCCAAGACCCCCCAATCCGGCGGGGGGCCGGGAATGAGCAGTTCTTC

d_call: NA
clone_size: NA
j_call: TRBJ2-2
cdr3_length: 16
v_call: TRBV5-1
cdr3_aa: CASSLALRASPGELFF
cdr3_nt: TGCGCCAGCAGCTTGGCCCTGAGAGCTAGTCCCGGGGAGCTGTTTTTT

d_call: TRBD1
clone_size: once
j_call: TRBJ1-2
cdr3_length: 16
v_call: TRBV30
cdr3_aa: CAWSIGVVRGLYGYTF
cdr3_nt: TGTGCCTGGAGTATAGGTGTGGTCAGGGGGCTCTATGGCTACACCTTC

d_call: NA
clone_size: NA
j_call: TRBJ1-1
cdr3_length: 16
v_call: TRBV18
cdr3_aa: CASSPSIGAQNTEAFF
cdr3_nt: TGTGCCAGCTCACCATCTATCGGGGCTCAGAACACTGAAGCTTTCTTT

d_call: NA
clone_size: NA
j_call: TRBJ2-2
cdr3_length: 13
v_call: TRBV25-1
cdr3_aa: CASYNSNTGELFF
cdr3_nt: TGTGCCAGCTATAACAGTAACACCGGGGAGCTGTTTTTT

d_call: TRBD2
clone_size: NA
j_call: TRBJ2-1
cdr3_length: 15
v_call: TRBV7-3
cdr3_aa: CASRRRGLAMDEQFF
cdr3_nt: TGTGCCAGCCGACGTCGGGGACTAGCTATGGATGAGCAGTTCTTC

d_call: TRBD1
clone_size: NA
j_call: TRBJ2-1
cdr3_length: 16
v_call: TRBV19
cdr3_aa: CASRVRTGVTYNEQFF
cdr3_nt: TGTGCCAGTAGGGTTAGGACAGGCGTTACCTACAATGAGCAGTTCTTC

d_call: NA
clone_size: once
j_call: TRBJ1-4
cdr3_length: 13
v_call: TRBV11-2
cdr3_aa: CASSLDLGRKLFF
cdr3_nt: TGTGCCAGCAGCTTAGATCTGGGTCGAAAACTGTTTTTT

d_call: NA
clone_size: NA
j_call: TRBJ1-1
cdr3_length: 10
v_call: TRBV5-5
cdr3_aa: CASLHTEAFF
cdr3_nt: TGTGCCAGCCTTCACACTGAAGCTTTCTTT

d_call: TRBD1
clone_size: NA
j_call: TRBJ2-7
cdr3_length: 15
v_call: TRBV5-5
cdr3_aa: CASSLAIGTAYEQYF
cdr3_nt: TGTGCCAGCAGCTTGGCCATCGGGACAGCCTACGAGCAGTACTTC

d_call: TRBD1
clone_size: NA
j_call: TRBJ1-6
cdr3_length: 15
v_call: TRBV2
cdr3_aa: CASSLGQGRGSPLHF
cdr3_nt: TGTGCCAGCAGTCTGGGACAGGGGAGAGGATCACCCCTCCACTTT

d_call: TRBD2
clone_size: NA
j_call: TRBJ2-7
cdr3_length: 15
v_call: TRBV6-5
cdr3_aa: CASSYTTSGASEQYF
cdr3_nt: TGTGCCAGCAGTTACACGACTAGCGGGGCTTCCGAGCAGTACTTC

d_call: TRBD2
clone_size: NA
j_call: TRBJ2-5
cdr3_length: 15
v_call: TRBV19
cdr3_aa: CASSIGTSDRETQYF
cdr3_nt: TGTGCCAGTAGTATAGGGACTAGCGACCGAGAGACCCAGTACTTC

d_call: NA
clone_size: NA
j_call: TRBJ2-3
cdr3_length: 13
v_call: TRBV9
cdr3_aa: CASSVEFADTQYF
cdr3_nt: TGTGCCAGCAGCGTAGAATTCGCAGATACGCAGTATTTT

d_call: NA
clone_size: NA
j_call: TRBJ1-4
cdr3_length: 13
v_call: TRBV9
cdr3_aa: CASSVWTEGKLFF
cdr3_nt: TGTGCCAGCAGCGTTTGGACAGAAGGAAAACTGTTTTTT

d_call: NA
clone_size: NA
j_call: TRBJ2-1
cdr3_length: 15
v_call: TRBV5-1
cdr3_aa: CASSLAGSSYNEQFF
cdr3_nt: TGCGCCAGCAGCTTGGCCGGGAGCTCCTACAATGAGCAGTTCTTC

d_call: TRBD1
clone_size: NA
j_call: TRBJ1-2
cdr3_length: 16
v_call: TRBV6-1
cdr3_aa: CASSDGDRGRGYGYTF
cdr3_nt: TGTGCCAGCAGTGATGGAGACAGGGGGCGCGGCTATGGCTACACCTTC

d_call: NA
clone_size: NA
j_call: TRBJ1-3
cdr3_length: 14
v_call: TRBV7-2
cdr3_aa: CASSLAAGGNTIYF
cdr3_nt: TGTGCCAGCAGCTTAGCGGCCGGAGGAAACACCATATATTTT

d_call: TRBD2
clone_size: few
j_call: TRBJ2-1
cdr3_length: 15
v_call: TRBV2
cdr3_aa: CASSFGGRTYNEQFF
cdr3_nt: TGTGCCAGCAGTTTTGGCGGGAGGACCTACAATGAGCAGTTCTTC

d_call: NA
clone_size: NA
j_call: TRBJ2-7
cdr3_length: 14
v_call: TRBV5-1
cdr3_aa: CASSLVPDNYEQYF
cdr3_nt: TGCGCCAGCAGCTTGGTGCCGGACAACTACGAGCAGTACTTC

d_call: NA
clone_size: NA
j_call: TRBJ2-3
cdr3_length: 15
v_call: TRBV11-2
cdr3_aa: CASSLVGANTDTQYF
cdr3_nt: TGTGCCAGCAGCTTAGTAGGGGCAAACACAGATACGCAGTATTTT

d_call: TRBD1
clone_size: NA
j_call: TRBJ1-6
cdr3_length: 14
v_call: TRBV5-1
cdr3_aa: CASSPGTGNSPLHF
cdr3_nt: TGCGCCAGCAGCCCAGGGACAGGGAATTCACCCCTCCACTTT

d_call: TRBD2
clone_size: NA
j_call: TRBJ2-7
cdr3_length: 18
v_call: TRBV4-2
cdr3_aa: CASSQESTGGTISYEQYF
cdr3_nt: TGTGCCAGCAGCCAAGAGAGTACGGGGGGGACTATTTCCTACGAGCAGTACTTC

d_call: TRBD1
clone_size: NA
j_call: TRBJ1-1
cdr3_length: 15
v_call: TRBV6-5
cdr3_aa: CASSYPGTGGTEAFF
cdr3_nt: TGTGCCAGCAGTTACCCTGGGACAGGTGGGACTGAAGCTTTCTTT

d_call: NA
clone_size: NA
j_call: TRBJ2-5
cdr3_length: 10
v_call: TRBV21-1
cdr3_aa: CASSKETQYF
cdr3_nt: TGTGCCAGCAGCAAAGAGACCCAGTACTTC

d_call: NA
clone_size: once
j_call: TRBJ2-3
cdr3_length: 15
v_call: TRBV15
cdr3_aa: CATSREGRVTDTQYF
cdr3_nt: TGTGCCACCAGCAGAGAGGGTAGGGTTACAGATACGCAGTATTTT

d_call: NA
clone_size: NA
j_call: TRBJ2-5
cdr3_length: 11
v_call: TRBV20-1
cdr3_aa: CSAPTGETQYF
cdr3_nt: TGCAGTGCCCCGACAGGAGAGACCCAGTACTTC

d_call: NA
clone_size: NA
j_call: TRBJ2-2
cdr3_length: 17
v_call: TRBV3-1/TRBV3-2
cdr3_aa: CASSQGLQGRNTGELFF
cdr3_nt: TGTGCCAGCAGCCAAGGGCTTCAGGGCCGAAACACCGGGGAGCTGTTTTTT

d_call: NA
clone_size: once
j_call: TRBJ1-2
cdr3_length: 13
v_call: TRBV20-1
cdr3_aa: CSASHYRDGGYTF
cdr3_nt: TGCAGTGCTAGTCATTACAGGGACGGTGGCTACACCTTC

d_call: NA
clone_size: NA
j_call: TRBJ2-7
cdr3_length: 13
v_call: TRBV5-1
cdr3_aa: CASSLDGVYEQYF
cdr3_nt: TGCGCCAGCAGCTTGGATGGGGTATACGAGCAGTACTTC

d_call: TRBD1
clone_size: few
j_call: TRBJ1-6
cdr3_length: 15
v_call: TRBV30
cdr3_aa: CACRQGPSYNSPLHF
cdr3_nt: TGTGCCTGCCGACAGGGGCCCTCCTATAATTCACCCCTCCACTTT

d_call: NA
clone_size: once
j_call: TRBJ1-6
cdr3_length: 16
v_call: TRBV6-1
cdr3_aa: CASSEWAGLFGAPLHF
cdr3_nt: TGTGCCAGCAGTGAATGGGCGGGCCTTTTTGGGGCACCCCTCCACTTT

d_call: NA
clone_size: NA
j_call: TRBJ2-3
cdr3_length: 14
v_call: TRBV6-6
cdr3_aa: CASSYPTEADTQYF
cdr3_nt: TGTGCCAGCAGCTACCCGACAGAAGCAGATACGCAGTATTTT

d_call: TRBD1
clone_size: NA
j_call: TRBJ1-4
cdr3_length: 17
v_call: TRBV3-1/TRBV3-2
cdr3_aa: CASSQEGRGRANEKLFF
cdr3_nt: TGTGCCAGCAGCCAAGAAGGAAGGGGGCGCGCTAATGAAAAACTGTTTTTT

d_call: NA
clone_size: NA
j_call: TRBJ1-1
cdr3_length: 13
v_call: TRBV5-8
cdr3_aa: CASSVNRESRAFF
cdr3_nt: TGTGCCAGCAGCGTAAACAGGGAATCGCGGGCTTTCTTT

d_call: NA
clone_size: NA
j_call: TRBJ2-1
cdr3_length: 12
v_call: TRBV3-1/TRBV3-2
cdr3_aa: CASSLLGNEQFF
cdr3_nt: TGTGCCAGCAGCCTGCTGGGGAATGAGCAGTTCTTC

d_call: TRBD1
clone_size: NA
j_call: TRBJ1-3
cdr3_length: 16
v_call: TRBV5-5
cdr3_aa: CASSLGTGGFGNTIYF
cdr3_nt: TGTGCCAGCAGCTTGGGTACAGGGGGCTTTGGAAACACCATATATTTT

d_call: TRBD2
clone_size: few
j_call: TRBJ2-1
cdr3_length: 15
v_call: TRBV11-3
cdr3_aa: CASSLEVGGQNEQFF
cdr3_nt: TGTGCCAGCAGCTTAGAAGTGGGAGGGCAGAATGAGCAGTTCTTC

d_call: NA
clone_size: NA
j_call: TRBJ1-4
cdr3_length: 18
v_call: TRBV19
cdr3_aa: CASSTLLRQSSTNEKLFF
cdr3_nt: TGTGCCAGTAGTACCCTGCTTCGACAGAGTTCAACTAATGAAAAACTGTTTTTT

d_call: TRBD1
clone_size: NA
j_call: TRBJ1-5
cdr3_length: 15
v_call: TRBV19
cdr3_aa: CASSTWTGEFQPQHF
cdr3_nt: TGTGCCAGTAGTACCTGGACAGGGGAATTCCAGCCCCAGCATTTT

d_call: TRBD2
clone_size: few
j_call: TRBJ2-1
cdr3_length: 16
v_call: TRBV19
cdr3_aa: CASSRASGRVGNEQFF
cdr3_nt: TGTGCCAGTAGTAGGGCTAGCGGGAGGGTCGGGAATGAGCAGTTCTTC

d_call: TRBD1
clone_size: NA
j_call: TRBJ1-2
cdr3_length: 14
v_call: TRBV5-4
cdr3_aa: CASSTTGINYGYTF
cdr3_nt: TGTGCCAGCAGCACGACAGGGATAAACTATGGCTACACCTTC

d_call: NA
clone_size: NA
j_call: TRBJ1-2
cdr3_length: 13
v_call: TRBV7-8
cdr3_aa: CASSHAEMNGYTF
cdr3_nt: TGTGCCAGCAGCCATGCCGAAATGAATGGCTACACCTTC

d_call: NA
clone_size: once
j_call: TRBJ2-6
cdr3_length: 15
v_call: TRBV2
cdr3_aa: CASSERFSGANVLTF
cdr3_nt: TGTGCCAGCAGTGAACGGTTCTCTGGGGCCAACGTCCTGACTTTC

d_call: TRBD1
clone_size: NA
j_call: TRBJ1-6
cdr3_length: 16
v_call: TRBV7-9
cdr3_aa: CASSLQGALYNSPLHF
cdr3_nt: TGTGCCAGCAGCTTACAGGGGGCTCTGTATAATTCACCCCTCCACTTT

d_call: TRBD2
clone_size: NA
j_call: TRBJ2-7
cdr3_length: 15
v_call: TRBV7-2
cdr3_aa: CASSLQGGSSYEQYF
cdr3_nt: TGTGCCAGCAGCTTACAGGGAGGGAGCTCCTACGAGCAGTACTTC

d_call: NA
clone_size: NA
j_call: TRBJ2-7
cdr3_length: 15
v_call: TRBV3-1/TRBV3-2
cdr3_aa: CASSRRLTRNYEQYF
cdr3_nt: TGTGCCAGCAGCCGGAGGCTCACAAGAAACTACGAGCAGTACTTC